This TCR beta chain was obtained from a study of blood T cell repertoires in COVID-19. At the level of the study: Collection of acute and convalescent COVID-19 samples took place in the United States, Italy and Spain.

Per the authors' pipeline: Cell counts per sample came from amplifying reference gene primers. Sequenced by immunoSEQ multiplex PCR; TCRdb stores in-frame clones only, minus some. The DNA was the basis for D and trimming; V, J and clone size are from that table. This table holds about 50,000 clones, more than 70% found once. In germline, CDR1 is LNHNV, CDR2 YYDKDF (reference sequence). This CDR3 region has 16 residues. The germline V and J ends were trimmed by 0 bases and 2 bases, with 10 bases remaining between them. Only a few counts were recorded for this clone. The chain carries TRBV15 and TRBJ2-2; D perhaps matches TRBD2 (5 bases). Sequencing was done on a sample of peripheral blood. The sequence was obtained from a human donor in a cohort sampled during active COVID-19. The CDR3 is CATSRDLRVNTGELFF. The CDR3 nucleotides are TGTGCCACCAGCAGAGATTTGCGGGTCAACACCGGGGAGCTGTTTTTT.